The entry that follows covers one T cell receptor (beta chain) sequence. No antigen is known for it. The data were taken from a study of response to subunit inactivated influenza vaccine. V dropped 2 bases and J dropped 3 bases, with 14 bases sitting between them. In germline, CDR1 is SGDLS, CDR2 YYNGEE. The CDR3 runs 15 residues. Study findings and constraints: Each seasonal influenza vaccination recruits few new T cells, the authors suggested.

TCRdb independently ran MiXCR on the RT-PCR reads; one entry per CDR3 protein. The table has 150,000 or so distinct CDR3 sequences, around a tenth seen once. This TCR was sampled from a man aged 45 to 70 who received an inactivated influenza vaccine. V gene TRBV9 combines with J gene TRBJ2-5; TRBD2 is a possible D gene (6 bases). Specimen: CD8+ T cells sorted from PBMCs, collected 23 to 25 months after vaccination. CDR3 sequence (DNA): TGTGCCAGCAGCGTCGGATCGGGGGTGGAAGAGACCCAGTACTTC. Its protein is CASSVGSGVEETQYF.